This T cell receptor beta chain came from a study of blood T cell repertoires in COVID-19. Looking at the study overall: PBMCs, B-cell-depleted T cells, or T cells were the source of the cDNA or gDNA that made up the material.

As originally analysed: By means of reference gene primer amplification, nucleated cell counts were estimated. Profiling relied on immunoSEQ multiplex PCR, and the TCRdb table lists in-frame clones only, not all of them. V and J calls and clone size come straight from that table; D and trimming were deduced from the DNA. The sample holds some 46,000 clones, approximately 85% seen once. The CDR3 has 13 amino acids. Germline V gene lookup returns CDR1 SQVTM and CDR2 ANQGSEA. Trimming stripped 3 bases from V and 4 bases from J, with 12 bases between. The chain carries TRBV29-1 and TRBJ1-1, with D possibly TRBD1 on 5 matching bases. This receptor was identified in a woman older than 75 with COVID-19, enrolled during active disease. The sequenced material came from peripheral blood. In DNA form, the CDR3 reads TGCAGCGTTGATCATGGGGGGGGCACTGAAGCTTTCTTT. Protein: CSVDHGGGTEAFF.